Here is one T cell receptor (beta chain) with its context. TCRdb's table, derived via immunoSEQ multiplex PCR, lists solely in-frame clones and lacks some. The table includes about 180,000 clones, around 90% detected once. The CDR3 totals 14 residues. Germline CDR1 reads SQVTM; CDR2 reads ANQGSEA. V dropped 4 bases and J dropped 1; count of bases not matched to a gene: 6. This entry comes from a study of T cell responses to AZD1222 COVID-19 vaccine. The sample consisted of peripheral blood, taken 28 days after the second AZD1222 dose. The TCR was taken from an adult who received the AZD1222 COVID-19 vaccine. This rearrangement joins TRBV29-1 to TRBJ2-7, with 8 bases that match TRBD2. The CDR3 DNA reads as TGCAGCGTTGCGGGGGGGACGGATTCCTACGAGCAGTACTTC. This gives the protein CSVAGGTDSYEQYF.